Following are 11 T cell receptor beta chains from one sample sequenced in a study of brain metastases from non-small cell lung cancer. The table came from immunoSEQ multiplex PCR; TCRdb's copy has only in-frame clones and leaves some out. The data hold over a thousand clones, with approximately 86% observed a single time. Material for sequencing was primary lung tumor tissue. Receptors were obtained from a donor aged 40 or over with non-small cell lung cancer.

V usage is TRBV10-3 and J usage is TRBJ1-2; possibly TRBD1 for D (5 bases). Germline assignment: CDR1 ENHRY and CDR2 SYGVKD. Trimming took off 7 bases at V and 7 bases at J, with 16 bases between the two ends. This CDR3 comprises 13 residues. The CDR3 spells CAITGGTGAGYTF. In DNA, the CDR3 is TGTGCCATCACGGGGGGGACTGGGGCTGGCTACACCTTC.

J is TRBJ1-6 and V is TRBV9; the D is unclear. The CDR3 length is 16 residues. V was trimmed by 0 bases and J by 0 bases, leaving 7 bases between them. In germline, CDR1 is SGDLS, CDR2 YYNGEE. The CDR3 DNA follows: TGTGCCAGCAGCGTAGCTCCAGGCTCCTATAATTCACCCCTCCACTTT. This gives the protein CASSVAPGSYNSPLHF.

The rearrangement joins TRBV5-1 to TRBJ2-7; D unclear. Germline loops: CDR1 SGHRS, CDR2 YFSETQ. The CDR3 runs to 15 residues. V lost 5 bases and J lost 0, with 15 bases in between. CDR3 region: CASSFLTEASYEQYF. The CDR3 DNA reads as TGCGCCAGCAGTTTCCTTACAGAAGCCTCCTACGAGCAGTACTTC.

CDR3 protein: CASSLGSGAYEQYF. As DNA, the CDR3 is TGTGCCAGCAGCTTGGGTAGCGGGGCGTACGAGCAGTACTTC. V is TRBV5-4 and J is TRBJ2-7; 8 bases align to TRBD2. Trimming took 0 bases from V and 4 from J; bases not matched to a gene: 3. This CDR3 is built from 14 residues. Germline V CDR1 and CDR2: SGHNT, YYREEE (reference sequence).

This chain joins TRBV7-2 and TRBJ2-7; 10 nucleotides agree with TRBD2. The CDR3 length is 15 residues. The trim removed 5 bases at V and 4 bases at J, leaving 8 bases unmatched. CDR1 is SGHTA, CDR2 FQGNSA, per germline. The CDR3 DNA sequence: TGTGCCAGCAGCCCAGTGACTAGCGGGCCTTACGAGCAGTACTTC. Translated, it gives CASSPVTSGPYEQYF.

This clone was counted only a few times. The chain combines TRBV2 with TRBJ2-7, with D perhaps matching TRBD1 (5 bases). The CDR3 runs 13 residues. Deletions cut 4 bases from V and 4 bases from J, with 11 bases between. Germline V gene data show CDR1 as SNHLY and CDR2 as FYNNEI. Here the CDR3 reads CASSGGHRYEQYF. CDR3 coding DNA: TGTGCCAGCAGTGGGGGCCACAGGTACGAGCAGTACTTC.

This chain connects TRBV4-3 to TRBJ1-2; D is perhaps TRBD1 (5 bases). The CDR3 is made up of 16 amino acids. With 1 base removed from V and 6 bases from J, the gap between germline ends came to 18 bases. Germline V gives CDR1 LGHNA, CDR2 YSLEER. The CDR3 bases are TGCGCCAGCAGCCAAGCTATAGGCAGGGAAGTTGATGGCTACACCTTC. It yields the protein CASSQAIGREVDGYTF.

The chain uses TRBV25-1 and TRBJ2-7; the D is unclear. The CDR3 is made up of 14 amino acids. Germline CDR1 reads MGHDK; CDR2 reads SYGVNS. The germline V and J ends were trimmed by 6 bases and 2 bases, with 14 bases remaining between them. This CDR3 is CASRGRAAPYEQYF. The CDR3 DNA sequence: TGTGCCAGCAGGGGTAGGGCGGCTCCCTACGAGCAGTACTTC.

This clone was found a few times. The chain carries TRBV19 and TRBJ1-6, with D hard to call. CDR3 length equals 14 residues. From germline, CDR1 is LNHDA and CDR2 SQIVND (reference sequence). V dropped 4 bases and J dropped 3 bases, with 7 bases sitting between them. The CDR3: CASSTPVYNSPLHF. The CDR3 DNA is TGTGCCAGTAGTACACCAGTCTATAATTCACCCCTCCACTTT.

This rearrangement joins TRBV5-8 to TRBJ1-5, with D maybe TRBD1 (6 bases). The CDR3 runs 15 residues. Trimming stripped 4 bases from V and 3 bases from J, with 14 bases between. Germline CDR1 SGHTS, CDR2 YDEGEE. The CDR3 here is CASSVQGYNNQPQHF. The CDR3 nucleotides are TGTGCCAGCAGCGTACAGGGTTATAACAATCAGCCCCAGCATTTT.

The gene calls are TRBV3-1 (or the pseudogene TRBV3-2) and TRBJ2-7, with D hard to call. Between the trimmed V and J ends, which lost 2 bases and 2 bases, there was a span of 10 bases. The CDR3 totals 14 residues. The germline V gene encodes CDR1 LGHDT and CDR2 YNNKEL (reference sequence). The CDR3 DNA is TGTGCCAGCAGCCAATTTGTGGGGACCTACGAGCAGTACTTC. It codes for CASSQFVGTYEQYF.